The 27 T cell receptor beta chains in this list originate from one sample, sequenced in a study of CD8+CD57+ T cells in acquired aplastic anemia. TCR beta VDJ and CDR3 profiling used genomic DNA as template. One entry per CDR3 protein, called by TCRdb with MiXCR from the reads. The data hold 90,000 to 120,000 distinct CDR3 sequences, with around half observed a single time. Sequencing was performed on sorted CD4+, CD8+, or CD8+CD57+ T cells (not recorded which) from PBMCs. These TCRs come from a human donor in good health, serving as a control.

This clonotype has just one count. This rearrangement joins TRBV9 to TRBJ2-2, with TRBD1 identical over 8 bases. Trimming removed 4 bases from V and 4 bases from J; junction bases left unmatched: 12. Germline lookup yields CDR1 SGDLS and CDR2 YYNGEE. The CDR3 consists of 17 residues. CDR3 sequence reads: CASSSPPQGATTGELFF. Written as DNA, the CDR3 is TGTGCCAGCAGCTCTCCACCCCAGGGGGCGACCACCGGGGAGCTGTTTTTT.

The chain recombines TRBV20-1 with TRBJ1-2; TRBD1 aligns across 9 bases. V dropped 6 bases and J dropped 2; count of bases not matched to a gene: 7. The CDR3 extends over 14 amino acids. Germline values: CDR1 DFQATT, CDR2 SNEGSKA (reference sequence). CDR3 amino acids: CSAEDRGTNYGYTF. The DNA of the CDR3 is TGCAGTGCGGAGGACAGGGGAACCAACTATGGCTACACCTTC.

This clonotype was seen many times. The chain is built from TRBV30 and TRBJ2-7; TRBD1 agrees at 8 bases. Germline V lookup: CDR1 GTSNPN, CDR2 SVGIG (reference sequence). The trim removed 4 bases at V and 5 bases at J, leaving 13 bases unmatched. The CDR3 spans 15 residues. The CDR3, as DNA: TGTGCCTGGAAAATATTTGGGACAGGCGACAACGAGCAGTACTTC. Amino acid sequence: CAWKIFGTGDNEQYF.

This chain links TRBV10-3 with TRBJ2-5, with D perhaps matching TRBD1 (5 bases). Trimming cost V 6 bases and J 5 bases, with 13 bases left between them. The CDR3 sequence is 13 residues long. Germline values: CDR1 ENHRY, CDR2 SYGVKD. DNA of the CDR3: TGTGCCATCAGCCCCCAGGGCGGCGAGACCCAGTACTTC. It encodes CAISPQGGETQYF.

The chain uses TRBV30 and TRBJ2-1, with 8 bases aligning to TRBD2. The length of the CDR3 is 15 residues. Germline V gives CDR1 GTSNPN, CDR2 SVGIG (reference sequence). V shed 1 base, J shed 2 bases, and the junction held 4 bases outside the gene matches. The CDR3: CAWSGQAGAYNEQFF. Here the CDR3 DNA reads TGTGCCTGGAGTGGACAAGCGGGGGCCTACAATGAGCAGTTCTTC. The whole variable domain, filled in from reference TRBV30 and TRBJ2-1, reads SQTIHQWPATLVQPVGSPLSLECTVEGTSNPNLYWYRQAAGRGLQLLFYSVGIGQISSEVPQNLSASRPQDRQFILSSKKLLLSDSGFYLCAWSGQAGAYNEQFFGPGTRLTVL.

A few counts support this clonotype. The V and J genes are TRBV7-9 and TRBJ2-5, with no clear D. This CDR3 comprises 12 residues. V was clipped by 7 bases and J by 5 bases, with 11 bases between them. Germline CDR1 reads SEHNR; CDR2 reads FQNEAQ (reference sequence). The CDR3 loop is CASMDLRETQYF. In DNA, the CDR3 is TGTGCCAGCATGGATTTAAGGGAGACCCAGTACTTC.

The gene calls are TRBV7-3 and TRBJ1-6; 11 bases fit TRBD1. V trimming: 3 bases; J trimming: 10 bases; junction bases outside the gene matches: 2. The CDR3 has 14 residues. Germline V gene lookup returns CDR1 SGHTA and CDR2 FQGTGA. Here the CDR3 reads CASSFGTGGSPLHF. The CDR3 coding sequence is TGTGCCAGCAGCTTCGGGACAGGGGGATCACCCCTCCACTTT.

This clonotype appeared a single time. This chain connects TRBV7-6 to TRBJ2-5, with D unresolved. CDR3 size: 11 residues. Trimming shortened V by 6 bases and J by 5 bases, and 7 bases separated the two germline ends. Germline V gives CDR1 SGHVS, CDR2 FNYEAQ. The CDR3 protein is CASRARETQYF. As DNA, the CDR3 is TGTGCCAGCAGAGCTAGGGAGACCCAGTACTTC. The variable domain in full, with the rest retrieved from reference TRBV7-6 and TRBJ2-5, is GAGVSQSPRYKVTKRGQDVALRCDPISGHVSLYWYRQALGQGPEFLTYFNYEAQQDKSGLPNDRFSAERPEGSISTLTIQRTEQRDSAMYRCASRARETQYFGPGTRLLVL.

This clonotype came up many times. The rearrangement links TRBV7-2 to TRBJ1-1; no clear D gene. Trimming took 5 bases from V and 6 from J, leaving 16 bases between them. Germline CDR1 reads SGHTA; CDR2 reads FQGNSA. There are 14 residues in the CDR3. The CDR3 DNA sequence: TGTGCCAGCAGCCTCACCCAGAGGGCCCCTGAAGCTTTCTTT. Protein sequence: CASSLTQRAPEAFF.

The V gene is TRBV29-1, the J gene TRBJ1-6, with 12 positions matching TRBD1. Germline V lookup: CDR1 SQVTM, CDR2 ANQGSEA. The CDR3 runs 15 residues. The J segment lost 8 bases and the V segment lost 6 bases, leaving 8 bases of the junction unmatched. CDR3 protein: CSVTGTGGWDSPLHF. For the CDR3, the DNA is TGCAGCGTGACCGGGACAGGGGGCTGGGATTCACCCCTCCACTTT.

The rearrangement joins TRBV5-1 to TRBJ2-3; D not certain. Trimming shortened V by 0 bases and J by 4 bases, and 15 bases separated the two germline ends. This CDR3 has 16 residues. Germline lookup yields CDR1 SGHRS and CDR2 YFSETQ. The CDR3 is CASSLGASPGADTQYF. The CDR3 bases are TGCGCCAGCAGCTTGGGGGCCTCCCCGGGCGCAGATACGCAGTATTTT.

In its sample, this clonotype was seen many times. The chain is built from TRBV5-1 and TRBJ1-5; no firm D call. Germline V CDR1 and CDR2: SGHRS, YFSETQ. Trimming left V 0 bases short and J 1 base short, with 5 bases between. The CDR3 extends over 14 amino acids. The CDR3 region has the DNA TGCGCCAGCAGCTTGGAGGGAAGCAATCAGCCCCAGCATTTT. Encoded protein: CASSLEGSNQPQHF.

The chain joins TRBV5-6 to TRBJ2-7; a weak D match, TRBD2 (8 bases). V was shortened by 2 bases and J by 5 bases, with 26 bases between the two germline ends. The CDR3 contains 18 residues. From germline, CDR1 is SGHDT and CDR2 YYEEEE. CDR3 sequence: CASSLLGGGRGIKNEQYF. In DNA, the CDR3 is TGTGCCAGCAGCTTACTCGGGGGGGGCAGGGGGATCAAAAACGAGCAGTACTTC.

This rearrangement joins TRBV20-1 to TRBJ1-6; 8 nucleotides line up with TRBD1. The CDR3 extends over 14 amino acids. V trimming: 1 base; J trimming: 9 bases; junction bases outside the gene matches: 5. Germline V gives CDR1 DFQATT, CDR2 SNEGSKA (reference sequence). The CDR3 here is CSARADRDASPLHF. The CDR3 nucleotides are TGCAGTGCTAGAGCGGACAGGGACGCTTCACCCCTCCACTTT.

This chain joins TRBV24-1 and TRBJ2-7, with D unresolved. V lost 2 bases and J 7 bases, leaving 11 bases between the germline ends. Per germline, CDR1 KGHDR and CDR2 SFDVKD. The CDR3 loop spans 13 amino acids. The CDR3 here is CATSDSRAREQYF. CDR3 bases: TGTGCCACCAGTGATTCCCGGGCCAGGGAGCAGTACTTC.

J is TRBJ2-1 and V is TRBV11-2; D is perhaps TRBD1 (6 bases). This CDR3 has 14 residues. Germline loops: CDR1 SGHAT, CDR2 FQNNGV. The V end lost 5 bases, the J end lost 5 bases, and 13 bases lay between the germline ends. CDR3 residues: CASSRVEGDNEQFF. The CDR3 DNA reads TGTGCCAGCAGCCGCGTAGAGGGGGACAATGAGCAGTTCTTC. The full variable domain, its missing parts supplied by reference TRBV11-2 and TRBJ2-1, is EAGVAQSPRYKIIEKRQSVAFWCNPISGHATLYWYQQILGQGPKLLIQFQNNGVVDDSQLPKDRFSAERLKGVDSTLKIQPAKLEDSAVYLCASSRVEGDNEQFFGPGTRLTVL.

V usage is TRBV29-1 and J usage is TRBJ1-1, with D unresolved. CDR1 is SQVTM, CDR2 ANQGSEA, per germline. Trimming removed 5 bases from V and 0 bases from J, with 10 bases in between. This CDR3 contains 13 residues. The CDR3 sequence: CSVTEYMNTEAFF. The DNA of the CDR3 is TGCAGCGTTACGGAATACATGAACACTGAAGCTTTCTTT. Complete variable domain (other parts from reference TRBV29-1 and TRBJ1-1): SAVISQKPSRDICQRGTSLTIQCQVDSQVTMMFWYRQQPGQSLTLIATANQGSEATYESGFVIDKFPISRPNLTFSTLTVSNMSPEDSSIYLCSVTEYMNTEAFFGQGTRLTVV.

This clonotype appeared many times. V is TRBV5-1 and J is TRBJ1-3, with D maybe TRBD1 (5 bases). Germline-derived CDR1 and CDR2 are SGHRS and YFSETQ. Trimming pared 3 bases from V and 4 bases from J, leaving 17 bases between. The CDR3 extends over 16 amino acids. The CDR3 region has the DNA TGCGCCAGCAGCTGGGGAACCCAGGGTAACGGAAACACCATATATTTT. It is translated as CASSWGTQGNGNTIYF.

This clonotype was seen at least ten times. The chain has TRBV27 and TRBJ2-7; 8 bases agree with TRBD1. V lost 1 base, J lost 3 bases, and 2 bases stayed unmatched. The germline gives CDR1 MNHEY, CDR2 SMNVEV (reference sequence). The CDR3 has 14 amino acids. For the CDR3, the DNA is TGTGCCAGCAGTTTATATACAGGGGGCTACGAGCAGTACTTC. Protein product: CASSLYTGGYEQYF.

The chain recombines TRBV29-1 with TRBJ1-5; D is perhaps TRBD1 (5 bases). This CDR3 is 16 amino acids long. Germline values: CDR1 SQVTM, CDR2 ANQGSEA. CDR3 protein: CSCKGRKGPFRQPQHF. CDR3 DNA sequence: TGCAGTTGTAAAGGGCGGAAGGGACCTTTTCGCCAGCCCCAGCATTTT.

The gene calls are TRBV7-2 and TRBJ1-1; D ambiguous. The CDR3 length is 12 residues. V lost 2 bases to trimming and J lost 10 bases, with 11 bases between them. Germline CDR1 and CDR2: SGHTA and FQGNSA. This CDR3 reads CASSLYGDTAFF. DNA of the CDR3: TGTGCCAGCAGCTTATATGGTGACACAGCTTTCTTT.

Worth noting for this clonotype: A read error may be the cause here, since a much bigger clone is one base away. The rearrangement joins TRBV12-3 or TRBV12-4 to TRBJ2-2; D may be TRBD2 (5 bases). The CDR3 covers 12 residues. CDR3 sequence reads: CASQWRSGEPFF. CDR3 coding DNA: TGTGCCAGCCAATGGCGGTCCGGGGAGCCGTTTTTT.

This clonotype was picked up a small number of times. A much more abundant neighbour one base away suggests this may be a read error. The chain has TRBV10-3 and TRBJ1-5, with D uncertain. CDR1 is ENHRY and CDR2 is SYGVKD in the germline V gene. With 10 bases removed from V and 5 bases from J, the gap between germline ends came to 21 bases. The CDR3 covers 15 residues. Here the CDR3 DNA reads TGTGCCAGCACCCTGGGCACGGGTTTCGATCAGCCCCAGCATTTT. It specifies CASTLGTGFDQPQHF.

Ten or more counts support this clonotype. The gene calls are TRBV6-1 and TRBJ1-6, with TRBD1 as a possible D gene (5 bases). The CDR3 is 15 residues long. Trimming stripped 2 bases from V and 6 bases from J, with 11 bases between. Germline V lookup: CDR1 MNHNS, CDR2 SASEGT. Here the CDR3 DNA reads TGTGCCAGCAGTGAACTTGACAGCGCTAATTCACCCCTCCACTTT. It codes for CASSELDSANSPLHF.

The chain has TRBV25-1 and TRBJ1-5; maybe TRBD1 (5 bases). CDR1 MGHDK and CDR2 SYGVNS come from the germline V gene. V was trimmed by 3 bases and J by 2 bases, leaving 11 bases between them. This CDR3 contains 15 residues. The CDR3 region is CASSDRAMGNQPQHF. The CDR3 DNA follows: TGTGCCAGCAGTGACAGGGCAATGGGCAATCAGCCCCAGCATTTT.

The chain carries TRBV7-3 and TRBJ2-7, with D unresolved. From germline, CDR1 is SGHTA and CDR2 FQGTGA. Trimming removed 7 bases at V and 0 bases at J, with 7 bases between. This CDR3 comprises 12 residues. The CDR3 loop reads CASKDGSYEQYF. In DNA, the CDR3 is TGTGCCAGCAAGGATGGCTCCTACGAGCAGTACTTC.

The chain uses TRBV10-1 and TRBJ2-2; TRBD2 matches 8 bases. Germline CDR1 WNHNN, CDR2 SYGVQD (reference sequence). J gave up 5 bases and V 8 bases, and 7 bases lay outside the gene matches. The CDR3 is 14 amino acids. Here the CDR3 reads CASRAGGETGELFF. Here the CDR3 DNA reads TGCGCCAGCCGGGCGGGAGGAGAGACCGGGGAGCTGTTTTTT.